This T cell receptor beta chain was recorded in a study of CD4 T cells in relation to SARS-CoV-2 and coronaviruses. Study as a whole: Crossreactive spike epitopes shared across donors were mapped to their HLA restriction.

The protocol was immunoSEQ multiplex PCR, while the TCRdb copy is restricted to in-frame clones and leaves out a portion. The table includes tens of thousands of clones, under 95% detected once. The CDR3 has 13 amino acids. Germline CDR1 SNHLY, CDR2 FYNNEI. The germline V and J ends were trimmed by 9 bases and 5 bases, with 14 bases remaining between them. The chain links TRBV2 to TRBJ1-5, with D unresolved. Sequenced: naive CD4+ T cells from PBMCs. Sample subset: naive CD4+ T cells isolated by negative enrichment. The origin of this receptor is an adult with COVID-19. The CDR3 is CASLKGTDQPQHF. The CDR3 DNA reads TGTGCCAGTCTTAAAGGCACCGATCAGCCCCAGCATTTT. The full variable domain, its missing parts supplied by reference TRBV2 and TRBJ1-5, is EPEVTQTPSHQVTQMGQEVILRCVPISNHLYFYWYRQILGQKVEFLVSFYNNEISEKSEIFDDQFSVERPDGSNFTLKIRSTKLEDSAMYFCASLKGTDQPQHFGDGTRLSIL.